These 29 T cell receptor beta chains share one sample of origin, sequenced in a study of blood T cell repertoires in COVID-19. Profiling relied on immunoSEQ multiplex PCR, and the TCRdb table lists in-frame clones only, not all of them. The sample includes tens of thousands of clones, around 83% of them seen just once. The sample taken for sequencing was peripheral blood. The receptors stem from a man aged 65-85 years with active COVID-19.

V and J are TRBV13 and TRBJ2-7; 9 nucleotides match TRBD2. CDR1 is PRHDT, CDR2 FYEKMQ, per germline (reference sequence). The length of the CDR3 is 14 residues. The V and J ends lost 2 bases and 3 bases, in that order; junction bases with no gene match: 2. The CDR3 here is CASSLRTSVYEQYF. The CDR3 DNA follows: TGTGCCAGCAGCTTAAGGACTAGCGTCTACGAGCAGTACTTC.

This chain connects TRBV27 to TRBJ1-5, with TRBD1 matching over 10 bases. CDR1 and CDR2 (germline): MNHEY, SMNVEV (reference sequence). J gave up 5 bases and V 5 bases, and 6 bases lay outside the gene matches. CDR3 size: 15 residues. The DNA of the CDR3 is TGTGCCAGCAGTGCCCGGACAGGGGGGGATCAGCCCCAGCATTTT. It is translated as CASSARTGGDQPQHF.

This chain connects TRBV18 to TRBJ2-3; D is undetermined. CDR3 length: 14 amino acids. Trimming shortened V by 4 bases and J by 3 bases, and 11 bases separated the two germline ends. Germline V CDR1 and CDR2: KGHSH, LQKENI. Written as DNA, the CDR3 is TGTGCCAGCTCACTTCAAAGCTGGACAGATACGCAGTATTTT. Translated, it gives CASSLQSWTDTQYF.

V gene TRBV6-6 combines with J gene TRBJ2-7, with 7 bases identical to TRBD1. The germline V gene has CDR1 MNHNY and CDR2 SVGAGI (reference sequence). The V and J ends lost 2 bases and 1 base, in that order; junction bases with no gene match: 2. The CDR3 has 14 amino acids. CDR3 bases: TGTGCCAGCAGTTACGGGACAGAGTCCTACGAGCAGTACTTC. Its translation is CASSYGTESYEQYF.

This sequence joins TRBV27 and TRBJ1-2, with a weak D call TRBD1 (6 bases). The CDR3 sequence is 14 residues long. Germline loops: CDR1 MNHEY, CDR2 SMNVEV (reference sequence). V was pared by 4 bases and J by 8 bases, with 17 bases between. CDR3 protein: CASSSGGPGSGYTF. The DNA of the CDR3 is TGTGCCAGCAGTTCGGGGGGCCCCGGTTCCGGCTACACCTTC.

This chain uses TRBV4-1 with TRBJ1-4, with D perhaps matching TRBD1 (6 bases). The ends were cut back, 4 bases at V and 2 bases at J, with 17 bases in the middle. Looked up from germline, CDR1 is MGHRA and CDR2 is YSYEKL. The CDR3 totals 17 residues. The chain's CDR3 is CASSRSGGARTNEKLFF. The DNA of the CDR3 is TGCGCCAGCAGCCGATCGGGGGGGGCGCGCACTAATGAAAAACTGTTTTTT.

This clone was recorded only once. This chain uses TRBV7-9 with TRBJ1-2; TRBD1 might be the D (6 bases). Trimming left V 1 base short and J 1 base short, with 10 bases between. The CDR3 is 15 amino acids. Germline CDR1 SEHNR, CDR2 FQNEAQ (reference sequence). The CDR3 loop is CASSLGGPINYGYTF. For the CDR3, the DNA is TGTGCCAGCAGCTTAGGGGGGCCCATTAACTATGGCTACACCTTC.

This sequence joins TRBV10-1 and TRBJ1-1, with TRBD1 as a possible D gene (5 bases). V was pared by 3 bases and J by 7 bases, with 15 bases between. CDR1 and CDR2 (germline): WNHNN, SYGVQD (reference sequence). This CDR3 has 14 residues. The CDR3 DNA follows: TGCGCCAGCAGTGAAGGTGACAGACAAAGTGAAGCTTTCTTT. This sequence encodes CASSEGDRQSEAFF.

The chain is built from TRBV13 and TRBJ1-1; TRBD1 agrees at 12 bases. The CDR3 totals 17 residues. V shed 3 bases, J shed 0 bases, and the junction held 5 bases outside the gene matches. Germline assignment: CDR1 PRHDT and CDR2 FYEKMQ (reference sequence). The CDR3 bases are TGTGCCAGCAGCTTCCGGGACAGGGGGCTGATGAACACTGAAGCTTTCTTT. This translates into CASSFRDRGLMNTEAFF.

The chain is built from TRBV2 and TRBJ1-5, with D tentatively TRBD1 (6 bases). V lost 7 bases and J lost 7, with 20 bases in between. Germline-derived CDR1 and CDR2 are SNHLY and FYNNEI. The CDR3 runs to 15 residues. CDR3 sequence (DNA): TGTGCCAGCACCCGGGCCGGGGGGCCGGAGCAGCCCCAGCATTTT. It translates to CASTRAGGPEQPQHF. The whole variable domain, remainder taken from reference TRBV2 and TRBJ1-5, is EPEVTQTPSHQVTQMGQEVILRCVPISNHLYFYWYRQILGQKVEFLVSFYNNEISEKSEIFDDQFSVERPDGSNFTLKIRSTKLEDSAMYFCASTRAGGPEQPQHFGDGTRLSIL.

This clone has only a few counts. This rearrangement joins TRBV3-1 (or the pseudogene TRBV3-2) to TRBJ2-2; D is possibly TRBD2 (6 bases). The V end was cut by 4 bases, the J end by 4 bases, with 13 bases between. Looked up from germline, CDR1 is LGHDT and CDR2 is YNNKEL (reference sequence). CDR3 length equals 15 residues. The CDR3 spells CASSPGLLITGELFF. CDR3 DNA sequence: TGTGCCAGCAGCCCGGGACTCCTCATCACCGGGGAGCTGTTTTTT.

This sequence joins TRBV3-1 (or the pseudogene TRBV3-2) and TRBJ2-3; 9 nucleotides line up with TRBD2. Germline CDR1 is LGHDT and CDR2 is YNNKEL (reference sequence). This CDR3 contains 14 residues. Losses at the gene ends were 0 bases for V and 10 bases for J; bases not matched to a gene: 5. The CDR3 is CASSQEAAGGPQYF. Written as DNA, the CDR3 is TGTGCCAGCAGCCAAGAAGCGGCGGGGGGGCCGCAGTATTTT.

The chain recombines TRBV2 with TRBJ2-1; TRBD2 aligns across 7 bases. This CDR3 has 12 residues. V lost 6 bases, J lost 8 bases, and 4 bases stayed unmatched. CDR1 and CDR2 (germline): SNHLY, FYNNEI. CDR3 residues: CASRYLADEQFF. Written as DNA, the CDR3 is TGTGCCAGCAGATATCTAGCGGATGAGCAGTTCTTC. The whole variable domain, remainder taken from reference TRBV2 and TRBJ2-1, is EPEVTQTPSHQVTQMGQEVILRCVPISNHLYFYWYRQILGQKVEFLVSFYNNEISEKSEIFDDQFSVERPDGSNFTLKIRSTKLEDSAMYFCASRYLADEQFFGPGTRLTVL.

CDR3 coding DNA: TGTGCCAGCAGTTTCTGGGGACAGGGGTCGGGCACTGAAGCTTTCTTT. Translated: CASSFWGQGSGTEAFF. The chain employs TRBV27 and TRBJ1-1; 10 positions agree with TRBD1. Germline V lookup: CDR1 MNHEY, CDR2 SMNVEV (reference sequence). V trimming: 3 bases; J trimming: 4 bases; junction bases outside the gene matches: 8. There are 16 residues in the CDR3.

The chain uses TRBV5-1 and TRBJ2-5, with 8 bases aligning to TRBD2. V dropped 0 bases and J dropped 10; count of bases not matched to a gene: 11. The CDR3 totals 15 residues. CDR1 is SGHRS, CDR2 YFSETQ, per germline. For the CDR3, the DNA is TGCGCCAGCAGCTTGGGGTCCGGACCCGGGAGGGTCCAGTACTTC. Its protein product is CASSLGSGPGRVQYF.

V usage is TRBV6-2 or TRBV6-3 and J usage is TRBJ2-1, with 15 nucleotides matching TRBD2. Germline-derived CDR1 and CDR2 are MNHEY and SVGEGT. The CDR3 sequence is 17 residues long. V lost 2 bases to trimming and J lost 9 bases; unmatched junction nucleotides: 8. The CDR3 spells CASSYGGTSGRKGEQFF. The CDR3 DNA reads TGTGCCAGCAGTTACGGGGGGACTAGCGGGAGGAAGGGTGAGCAGTTCTTC.

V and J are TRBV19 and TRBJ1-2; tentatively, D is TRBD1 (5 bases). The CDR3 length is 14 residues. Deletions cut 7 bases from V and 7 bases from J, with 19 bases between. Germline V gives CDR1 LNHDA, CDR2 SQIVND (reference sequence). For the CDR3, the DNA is TGTGCCAGTACCTCTTACATAGGAGGGACTGGCTACACCTTC. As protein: CASTSYIGGTGYTF.

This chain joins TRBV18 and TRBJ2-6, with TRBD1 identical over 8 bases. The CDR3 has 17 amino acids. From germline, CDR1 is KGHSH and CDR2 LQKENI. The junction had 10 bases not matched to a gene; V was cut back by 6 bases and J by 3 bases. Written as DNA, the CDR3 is TGTGCCAGCTCCAAGACAGGGGCCCTTGGTGGGGCCAACGTCCTGACTTTC. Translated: CASSKTGALGGANVLTF.

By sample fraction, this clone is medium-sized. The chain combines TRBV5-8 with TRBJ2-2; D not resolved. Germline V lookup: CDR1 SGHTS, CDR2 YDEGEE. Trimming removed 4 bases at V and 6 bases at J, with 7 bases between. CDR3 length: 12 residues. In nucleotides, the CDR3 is TGTGCCAGCAGCCAACTATCCGGGGAGCTGTTTTTT. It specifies CASSQLSGELFF. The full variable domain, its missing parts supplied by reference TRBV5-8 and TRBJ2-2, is EAGVTQSPTHLIKTRGQQATLRCSPISGHTSVYWYQQALGLGLQFLLWYDEGEERNRGNFPPRFSGRQFPNYSSELNVNALELEDSALYLCASSQLSGELFFGEGSRLTVL.

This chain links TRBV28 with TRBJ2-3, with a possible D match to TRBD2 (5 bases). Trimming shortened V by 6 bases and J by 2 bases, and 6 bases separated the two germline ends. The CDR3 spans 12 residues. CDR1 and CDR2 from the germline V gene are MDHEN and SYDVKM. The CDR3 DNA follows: TGTGCCAGCAGCGGGGACACAGATACGCAGTATTTT. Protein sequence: CASSGDTDTQYF.

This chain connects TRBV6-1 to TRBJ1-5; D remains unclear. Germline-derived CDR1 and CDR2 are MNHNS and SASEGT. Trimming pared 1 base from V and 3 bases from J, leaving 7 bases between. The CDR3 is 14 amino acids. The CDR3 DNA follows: TGTGCCAGCAGTGAAGGGGCTCTCAATCAGCCCCAGCATTTT. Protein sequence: CASSEGALNQPQHF.

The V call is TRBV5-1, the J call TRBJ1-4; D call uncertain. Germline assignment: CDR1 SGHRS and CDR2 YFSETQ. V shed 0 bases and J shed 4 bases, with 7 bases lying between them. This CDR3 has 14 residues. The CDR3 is CASSLGTVNEKLFF. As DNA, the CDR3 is TGCGCCAGCAGCTTGGGAACGGTTAATGAAAAACTGTTTTTT.

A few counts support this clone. CDR3 protein: CASHARTGGMDTF. DNA of the CDR3: TGTGCCAGCCATGCTAGGACAGGGGGTATGGACACCTTC. The chain is built from TRBV7-9 and TRBJ1-2; TRBD1 agrees at 10 bases. With 8 bases clipped from V and 12 bases from J, the junction kept 12 bases outside the gene matches. This CDR3 contains 13 residues. Per the germline V gene, CDR1 is SEHNR and CDR2 is FQNEAQ (reference sequence).

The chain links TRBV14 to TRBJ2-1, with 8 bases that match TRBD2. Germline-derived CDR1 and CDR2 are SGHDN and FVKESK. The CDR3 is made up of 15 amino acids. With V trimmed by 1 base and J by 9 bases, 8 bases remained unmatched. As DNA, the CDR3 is TGTGCCAGCAGCCAAGTCCGAGCGGGAGAAATTGAGCAGTTCTTC. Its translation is CASSQVRAGEIEQFF.

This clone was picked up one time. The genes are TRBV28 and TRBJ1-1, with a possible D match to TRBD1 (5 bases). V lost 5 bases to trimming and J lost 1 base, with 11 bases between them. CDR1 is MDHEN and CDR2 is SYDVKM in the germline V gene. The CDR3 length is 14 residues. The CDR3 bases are TGTGCCAGCAGTACAAGGACACCGAACACTGAAGCTTTCTTT. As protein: CASSTRTPNTEAFF.

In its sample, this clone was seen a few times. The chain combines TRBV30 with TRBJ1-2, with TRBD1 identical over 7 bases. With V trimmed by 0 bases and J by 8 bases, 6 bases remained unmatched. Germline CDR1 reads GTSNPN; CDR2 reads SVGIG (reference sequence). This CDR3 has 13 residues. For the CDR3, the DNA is TGTGCCTGGAGTGTCGGGGACAGTCGGGGCTACACCTTC. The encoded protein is CAWSVGDSRGYTF.

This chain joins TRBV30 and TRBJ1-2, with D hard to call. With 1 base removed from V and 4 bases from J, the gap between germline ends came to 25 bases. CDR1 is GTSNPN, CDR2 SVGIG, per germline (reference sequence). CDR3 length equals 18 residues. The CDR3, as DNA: TGTGCCTGGAGTGAGATTTGGGTCAGTCAGTCCGGGAGCTATGGCTACACCTTC. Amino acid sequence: CAWSEIWVSQSGSYGYTF.

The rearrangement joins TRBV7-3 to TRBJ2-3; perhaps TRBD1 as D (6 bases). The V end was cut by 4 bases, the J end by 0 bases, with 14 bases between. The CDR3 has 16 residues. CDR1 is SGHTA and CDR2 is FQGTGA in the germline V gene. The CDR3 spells CASSSSGTTSTDTQYF. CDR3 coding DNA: TGTGCCAGCAGCTCATCCGGGACAACTAGCACAGATACGCAGTATTTT.

This CDR3 is CSVVSRQGFIYNEQFF. The CDR3 DNA is TGCAGCGTTGTTTCGAGACAGGGGTTTATCTACAATGAGCAGTTCTTC. The chain uses TRBV29-1 and TRBJ2-1; 8 bases match TRBD1. This CDR3 has 16 residues. Germline V gives CDR1 SQVTM, CDR2 ANQGSEA. The V segment lost 4 bases and the J segment 3 bases; nucleotides outside the gene matches: 11.